This T cell receptor beta chain comes out of a study of neoadjuvant anti-PD-1 for oral cavity cancer. The overall study: Around day 43, patients without progression received a fourth nivolumab dose before surgery. Study-wide results and caveats: Non-responders to neoadjuvant nivolumab had significantly more clonal PBMC T cells than responders.

Produced via immunoSEQ multiplex PCR; TCRdb's table is partial and in-frame only. The data show about 14,000 clones, over 55% seen once. The germline gives CDR1 SGDLS, CDR2 YYNGEE. V lost 3 bases and J lost 3, with 9 bases in between. The CDR3 sequence is 13 residues long. Notes on this clone: The antigen is undetermined.

Patients had HPV-negative, locally advanced oral cavity squamous cell carcinoma. This receptor was identified in a person aged 35 to 85 with oral cavity squamous cell carcinoma. The V call is TRBV9, the J call TRBJ1-2; no reliable D call. Sequences were derived from PBMCs, sampled before nivolumab (anti-PD-1) treatment. Written as DNA, the CDR3 is TGTGCCAGCAGCGCGAATGGGGACTATGGCTACACCTTC. Its protein product is CASSANGDYGYTF.